This entry lists 22 T cell receptor beta chains sequenced from one sample in a study of blood T cell repertoires in COVID-19. Sequencing used immunoSEQ multiplex PCR; TCRdb keeps in-frame clones, though not all of them. The table includes 30,000 to 40,000 clones, approximately 85% detected once. The sample was peripheral blood. The receptor source for this set is a man aged 55 to 70 with active or convalescent COVID-19.

The DNA of the CDR3 is TGTGCCAGCCGGGGCGGGGCAGATACGCAGTATTTT. Protein sequence: CASRGGADTQYF. V gene TRBV2 combines with J gene TRBJ2-3, with D possibly being TRBD2 (6 bases). Germline CDR1 SNHLY, CDR2 FYNNEI. V was pared by 8 bases and J by 4 bases, with 10 bases between. The CDR3 spans 12 residues.

The gene calls are TRBV5-1 and TRBJ2-3; 7 positions agree with TRBD1. Germline V gene sequence: CDR1 SGHRS, CDR2 YFSETQ. The CDR3 totals 15 residues. The V and J ends lost 7 bases and 4 bases, in that order; junction bases with no gene match: 12. The CDR3 sequence: CASGSTGSSSDTQYF. The CDR3 DNA is TGCGCCAGCGGGTCGACAGGGTCCAGTTCAGATACGCAGTATTTT.

The chain links TRBV9 to TRBJ2-5; 10 bases line up with TRBD2. CDR3 length: 15 amino acids. Losses at the gene ends were 4 bases for V and 5 bases for J; bases not matched to a gene: 8. The V gene's germline CDR1 is SGDLS and CDR2 YYNGEE. DNA for the CDR3: TGTGCCAGCAGCACTAGCGGGACCGGTCTTGAGACCCAGTACTTC. Its translation is CASSTSGTGLETQYF.

CDR3 residues: CASSLALGGVGQPQHF. The CDR3 region has the DNA TGTGCCAGCAGCTTGGCATTAGGGGGGGTAGGACAGCCCCAGCATTTT. The chain links TRBV5-5 to TRBJ1-5; the D gene is possibly TRBD1 (6 bases). V was cut by 0 bases and J by 7 bases, with 17 bases left in between. Germline assignment: CDR1 SGHKS and CDR2 YYEKEE (reference sequence). The length of the CDR3 is 16 residues.

This sequence joins TRBV9 and TRBJ2-3; D gene unclear. CDR3 length: 13 amino acids. With 2 bases removed from V and 1 base from J, the gap between germline ends came to 5 bases. Germline lookup yields CDR1 SGDLS and CDR2 YYNGEE. The CDR3 region is CASSVVGTDTQYF. The CDR3 coding sequence is TGTGCCAGCAGCGTGGTAGGCACAGATACGCAGTATTTT.

V is TRBV2 and J is TRBJ1-6; D not certain. Deletions cut 3 bases from V and 0 bases from J, with 9 bases between. This CDR3 is built from 16 residues. Germline assignment: CDR1 SNHLY and CDR2 FYNNEI. The CDR3 here is CASSEDWSSYNSPLHF. Written as DNA, the CDR3 is TGTGCCAGCAGTGAGGACTGGAGCTCCTATAATTCACCCCTCCACTTT.

In DNA, the CDR3 is TGCAGCGTTGATTGGCAGGGCGACGGAACTAACTATGGCTACACCTTC. Translation: CSVDWQGDGTNYGYTF. The rearrangement joins TRBV29-1 to TRBJ1-2; tentatively, D is TRBD1 (5 bases). Germline V lookup: CDR1 SQVTM, CDR2 ANQGSEA. There are 16 residues in the CDR3. Trimming removed 3 bases at V and 0 bases at J, with 17 bases between.

This clone was seen a few times. The genes are TRBV19 and TRBJ2-1; maybe TRBD2 (5 bases). The V end was cut by 2 bases, the J end by 9 bases, with 11 bases between. The CDR3 is 13 amino acids. Germline CDR1 and CDR2: LNHDA and SQIVND (reference sequence). In nucleotides, the CDR3 is TGTGCCAGTAGTATATTGGGAGCAGGTGAGCAGTTCTTC. Its protein is CASSILGAGEQFF. Together with reference TRBV19 and TRBJ2-1, the CDR3 gives the full variable domain: DGGITQSPKYLFRKEGQNVTLSCEQNLNHDAMYWYRQDPGQGLRLIYYSQIVNDFQKGDIAEGYSVSREKKESFPLTVTSAQKNPTAFYLCASSILGAGEQFFGPGTRLTVL.

The chain carries TRBV5-6 and TRBJ1-1; D might be TRBD1 (5 bases). Per germline, CDR1 SGHDT and CDR2 YYEEEE. The CDR3 extends over 13 amino acids. Trimming cost V 3 bases and J 4 bases, with 10 bases left between them. CDR3 nucleotide sequence: TGTGCCAGCAGCTCCAGGGTAGGCACTGAAGCTTTCTTT. This sequence encodes CASSSRVGTEAFF.

CDR3 bases: TGTGCCAGCAGTGGTTGGGCAGGGGGCGGTGGGCGTCAAAATGGCTACACCTTC. This encodes CASSGWAGGGGRQNGYTF. V gene TRBV6-1 combines with J gene TRBJ1-2; 8 bases align to TRBD1. Germline V CDR1 and CDR2: MNHNS, SASEGT. V shed 4 bases, J shed 6 bases, and the junction held 19 bases outside the gene matches. The CDR3 totals 18 residues.

The V and J genes are TRBV6-6 and TRBJ2-3, with D unresolved. The V end lost 0 bases, the J end lost 4 bases, and 5 bases lay between the germline ends. CDR3 length: 13 amino acids. CDR1 is MNHNY and CDR2 is SVGAGI in the germline V gene (reference sequence). The CDR3 bases are TGTGCCAGCAGTTACTCGTTCTCAGATACGCAGTATTTT. Protein product: CASSYSFSDTQYF.

V usage is TRBV24-1 and J usage is TRBJ1-5, with unresolved D. Germline V gene sequence: CDR1 KGHDR, CDR2 SFDVKD. Trimming stripped 5 bases from V and 0 bases from J, with 13 bases between. The CDR3 extends over 16 amino acids. The chain's CDR3 is CATSGSGGNSNQPQHF. CDR3 nucleotide sequence: TGTGCCACCAGTGGGTCAGGCGGGAATAGCAATCAGCCCCAGCATTTT.

The chain links TRBV4-1 to TRBJ2-3, with a possible D match to TRBD2 (6 bases). V dropped 1 base and J dropped 3 bases, with 8 bases sitting between them. The CDR3 extends over 14 amino acids. Germline assignment: CDR1 MGHRA and CDR2 YSYEKL. This CDR3 reads CASSQGTTTDTQYF. The DNA of the CDR3 is TGCGCCAGCAGCCAAGGGACTACGACAGATACGCAGTATTTT.

This clone was observed a single time. The genes are TRBV3-1 (or the pseudogene TRBV3-2) and TRBJ1-2; D is unresolved. The CDR3 has 16 amino acids. The germline V gene has CDR1 LGHDT and CDR2 YNNKEL (reference sequence). The V end lost 4 bases, the J end lost 6 bases, and 21 bases lay between the germline ends. For the CDR3, the DNA is TGTGCCAGCAGCCCCTCCCCGGGGATAAGTCTCGATGGCTACACCTTC. Its protein product is CASSPSPGISLDGYTF.

This rearrangement joins TRBV28 to TRBJ2-4; 7 nucleotides align to TRBD1. Germline V lookup: CDR1 MDHEN, CDR2 SYDVKM. The CDR3 runs 14 residues. The J segment lost 7 bases and the V segment lost 7 bases, leaving 10 bases of the junction unmatched. The DNA for the CDR3 is TGTGCCAGCACTCGGACAGGTACGGGGAACATTCAGTACTTC. Translation: CASTRTGTGNIQYF.

The chain carries TRBV12-3 or TRBV12-4 and TRBJ2-7; unclear D gene. Trimming took 0 bases from V and 3 from J, leaving 3 bases between them. This CDR3 comprises 12 residues. The CDR3 sequence: CASSLALYEQYV. As DNA, the CDR3 is TGTGCCAGCAGTTTAGCTCTCTACGAGCAGTACGTC.

This rearrangement joins TRBV7-2 to TRBJ2-7; TRBD2 matches 8 bases. Germline loops: CDR1 SGHTA, CDR2 FQGNSA. Trimming removed 5 bases from V and 3 bases from J; junction bases left unmatched: 6. This CDR3 is built from 14 residues. CDR3 sequence: CASSKTGTSYEQYV. The CDR3 nucleotides read TGTGCCAGCAGCAAGACCGGGACTAGCTACGAGCAGTACGTC.

V and J are TRBV11-2 and TRBJ2-7; D is uncertain. Trimming left V 5 bases short and J 4 bases short, with 12 bases between. The germline gives CDR1 SGHAT, CDR2 FQNNGV. The CDR3 runs 13 residues. The CDR3 region is CASSPSPGYEQYV. Here the CDR3 DNA reads TGTGCCAGCAGCCCCTCCCCAGGTTACGAGCAGTACGTC.

V usage is TRBV3-1 (or the pseudogene TRBV3-2) and J usage is TRBJ2-1; TRBD2 matches 12 bases. The CDR3 consists of 17 residues. From germline, CDR1 is LGHDT and CDR2 YNNKEL (reference sequence). V shed 1 base, J shed 5 bases, and the junction held 6 bases outside the gene matches. The DNA of the CDR3 is TGTGCCAGCAGCCAAGTTCTAGCGGGAGGGTCCCACAATGAGCAGTTCTTC. It specifies CASSQVLAGGSHNEQFF.

The genes are TRBV11-2 and TRBJ2-3; TRBD1 might be the D (6 bases). CDR1 is SGHAT and CDR2 is FQNNGV in the germline V gene. There are 13 residues in the CDR3. V gave up 5 bases and J gave up 3 bases, with 9 bases separating them. As DNA, the CDR3 is TGTGCCAGCAGCCGAGGGGGAACAGATACGCAGTATTTT. As protein: CASSRGGTDTQYF. The full variable domain, in which reference TRBV11-2 and TRBJ2-3 provide the parts outside the CDR3, is EAGVAQSPRYKIIEKRQSVAFWCNPISGHATLYWYQQILGQGPKLLIQFQNNGVVDDSQLPKDRFSAERLKGVDSTLKIQPAKLEDSAVYLCASSRGGTDTQYFGPGTRLTVL.

This chain joins TRBV5-1 and TRBJ1-2; a possible D gene is TRBD1 (6 bases). Germline assignment: CDR1 SGHRS and CDR2 YFSETQ. This CDR3 contains 13 residues. Trimming stripped 5 bases from V and 7 bases from J, with 15 bases between. CDR3 sequence reads: CASSRDNTGGYTF. The CDR3 DNA sequence: TGCGCCAGCAGTAGGGACAATACTGGTGGCTACACCTTC.

The V and J genes are TRBV10-2 and TRBJ1-2; no reliable D call. The V end lost 4 bases, the J end lost 4 bases, and 13 bases lay between the germline ends. In germline, CDR1 is WSHSY, CDR2 SAAADI. The CDR3 length is 14 residues. The CDR3 coding sequence is TGCGCCAGCAGTGTGGGTTACTGGGCCTATGGCTACACCTTC. Translation gives CASSVGYWAYGYTF.